The 24 T cell receptor beta chains in this list originate from one sample, sequenced in a study of blood T cell repertoires in COVID-19. Measured with immunoSEQ multiplex PCR; TCRdb has only the in-frame clones, and not every one. The sample yields some 140,000 clones, 91% seen once. Sequencing was done on a sample of peripheral blood. The receptor set was obtained from a man between 45 and 60 years old with acute or convalescent COVID-19.

J is TRBJ1-2 and V is TRBV5-6, with 10 bases fitting TRBD1. The CDR3 loop spans 14 amino acids. The V and J ends lost 2 bases and 8 bases, in that order; junction bases with no gene match: 6. Per germline, CDR1 SGHDT and CDR2 YYEEEE. DNA for the CDR3: TGTGCCAGCAGCTTTTGGGACAGGGGTGGCGGCTACACCTTC. Protein: CASSFWDRGGGYTF.

V gene TRBV28 combines with J gene TRBJ1-2; D remains ambiguous. The V and J ends lost 4 bases and 8 bases respectively, with 11 bases between them. CDR1 and CDR2 from the germline V gene are MDHEN and SYDVKM. The length of the CDR3 is 12 residues. In DNA, the CDR3 is TGTGCCAGCAGTTCGCGGGGTTGGGGCTACACCTTC. Translated: CASSSRGWGYTF.

This clone was counted a few times. The chain has TRBV6-5 and TRBJ2-1, with D tentatively TRBD1 (6 bases). Between the trimmed V and J ends, which lost 6 bases and 5 bases, there was a span of 14 bases. CDR1 MNHEY and CDR2 SVGAGI come from the germline V gene. The CDR3 sequence is 14 residues long. CDR3 nucleotide sequence: TGTGCCAGCAGACGGGACAATGGCAACAATGAGCAGTTCTTC. Translation gives CASRRDNGNNEQFF.

This sequence joins TRBV28 and TRBJ2-6, with D hard to call. Germline CDR1 MDHEN, CDR2 SYDVKM. The CDR3 runs to 14 residues. Trimming stripped 6 bases from V and 2 bases from J, with 8 bases between. The CDR3 here is CASSLHTGANVLTF. CDR3 sequence (DNA): TGTGCCAGCAGCCTCCACACTGGGGCCAACGTCCTGACTTTC.

The CDR3 is CASSIVAEEEKLFF. CDR3 nucleotides: TGTGCCAGCTCCATTGTGGCGGAGGAGGAAAAACTGTTTTTT. V is TRBV28 and J is TRBJ1-4; the D is unclear. V was shortened by 8 bases and J by 8 bases, with 18 bases between the two germline ends. CDR1 and CDR2 from the germline V gene are MDHEN and SYDVKM. The CDR3 length is 14 residues. Combining the CDR3 with reference TRBV28 and TRBJ1-4 gives the whole variable domain DVKVTQSSRYLVKRTGEKVFLECVQDMDHENMFWYRQDPGLGLRLIYFSYDVKMKEKGDIPEGYSVSREKKERFSLILESASTNQTSMYLCASSIVAEEEKLFFGSGTQLSVL.

This chain uses TRBV7-2 with TRBJ2-3, with D maybe TRBD2 (6 bases). The CDR3 spans 15 residues. With 1 base removed from V and 7 bases from J, the gap between germline ends came to 15 bases. Germline V gives CDR1 SGHTA, CDR2 FQGNSA. CDR3 protein: CASSLDHGGSNTQYF. CDR3 nucleotides: TGTGCCAGCAGCTTAGACCACGGGGGTTCGAATACGCAGTATTTT. The variable domain in full, completed from reference TRBV7-2 and TRBJ2-3, reads GAGVSQSPSNKVTEKGKDVELRCDPISGHTALYWYRQSLGQGLEFLIYFQGNSAPDKSGLPSDRFSAERTGGSVSTLTIQRTQQEDSAVYLCASSLDHGGSNTQYFGPGTRLTVL.

This chain connects TRBV28 to TRBJ1-1, with no clear D. V shed 6 bases and J shed 4 bases, with 9 bases lying between them. The CDR3 runs 12 residues. Germline values: CDR1 MDHEN, CDR2 SYDVKM. The CDR3 reads CASSRRSTEAFF. The DNA for the CDR3 is TGTGCCAGCAGCCGCAGAAGCACTGAAGCTTTCTTT. Variable domain in full (rest from reference TRBV28 and TRBJ1-1): DVKVTQSSRYLVKRTGEKVFLECVQDMDHENMFWYRQDPGLGLRLIYFSYDVKMKEKGDIPEGYSVSREKKERFSLILESASTNQTSMYLCASSRRSTEAFFGQGTRLTVV.

This chain links TRBV9 with TRBJ1-1; possibly TRBD1 for D (5 bases). Germline CDR1 and CDR2: SGDLS and YYNGEE. V lost 0 bases to trimming and J lost 1 base, with 13 bases between them. There are 16 residues in the CDR3. DNA of the CDR3: TGTGCCAGCAGCGTAGAAGGTAGGGGTCAGAACACTGAAGCTTTCTTT. It yields the protein CASSVEGRGQNTEAFF.

The chain is built from TRBV18 and TRBJ2-2; D gene ambiguous. CDR3 length: 15 residues. The germline V and J ends were trimmed by 3 bases and 3 bases, with 11 bases remaining between them. Germline V gene lookup returns CDR1 KGHSH and CDR2 LQKENI. CDR3 bases: TGTGCCAGCTCACCCCCTGTTATCGACACCGGGGAGCTGTTTTTT. It codes for CASSPPVIDTGELFF.

The rearrangement links TRBV5-1 to TRBJ1-4; D is unclear. The CDR3 is 14 amino acids. Deletions cut 4 bases from V and 7 bases from J, with 14 bases between. Germline lookup yields CDR1 SGHRS and CDR2 YFSETQ. In DNA, the CDR3 is TGCGCCAGCAGCAAGGGAGACCGGGGTGAAAAACTGTTTTTT. It codes for CASSKGDRGEKLFF.

V usage is TRBV4-2 and J usage is TRBJ1-2; a possible D gene is TRBD1 (5 bases). Germline loops: CDR1 LGHNA, CDR2 YNFKEQ. The ends were cut back, 0 bases at V and 3 bases at J, with 11 bases in the middle. The CDR3 sequence is 15 residues long. CDR3 amino acids: CASSQEGGSYYGYTF. The CDR3 nucleotides read TGTGCCAGCAGCCAAGAGGGGGGAAGCTACTATGGCTACACCTTC.

J is TRBJ1-1 and V is TRBV18, with 7 bases that match TRBD1. The CDR3 is made up of 16 amino acids. Germline loops: CDR1 KGHSH, CDR2 LQKENI. The ends lost 0 bases at V and 5 bases at J; junction bases unmatched: 9. CDR3 sequence reads: CASSPPLLRGRTEAFF. CDR3 nucleotides: TGTGCCAGCTCACCACCTCTCTTAAGGGGGCGTACTGAAGCTTTCTTT. Combining the CDR3 with reference TRBV18 and TRBJ1-1 gives the whole variable domain NAGVMQNPRHLVRRRGQEARLRCSPMKGHSHVYWYRQLPEEGLKFMVYLQKENIIDESGMPKERFSAEFPKEGPSILRIQQVVRGDSAAYFCASSPPLLRGRTEAFFGQGTRLTVV.

This chain uses TRBV19 with TRBJ1-5; TRBD1 might be the D (6 bases). V lost 8 bases, J lost 4 bases, and 18 bases lay in between. Germline assignment: CDR1 LNHDA and CDR2 SQIVND (reference sequence). This CDR3 region has 15 residues. The CDR3 DNA reads as TGTGCCAGTCTAAAGGGGGGGACGCCGAATCAGCCCCAGCATTTT. Encoded protein: CASLKGGTPNQPQHF.

The rearrangement links TRBV24-1 to TRBJ1-3, with 7 positions matching TRBD1. The germline gives CDR1 KGHDR, CDR2 SFDVKD. V dropped 4 bases and J dropped 8; count of bases not matched to a gene: 7. CDR3 length: 14 amino acids. CDR3 sequence (DNA): TGTGCCACCAGTGACAACAGGGGTGCGGACACCATATATTTT. Its protein is CATSDNRGADTIYF.

The CDR3 loop reads CASSRGGSPNEQFF. As DNA, the CDR3 is TGTGCCAGCAGCCGGGGGGGGAGCCCGAATGAGCAGTTCTTC. The chain is built from TRBV28 and TRBJ2-1; 8 bases match TRBD2. CDR1 is MDHEN, CDR2 SYDVKM, per germline. V was clipped by 6 bases and J by 7 bases; unmatched bases: 8. The CDR3 has 14 residues.

The J gene is TRBJ1-1, the V gene TRBV10-1; 10 bases map to TRBD1. The CDR3 is 11 residues long. The trim removed 8 bases at V and 9 bases at J, leaving 3 bases unmatched. Germline V gives CDR1 WNHNN, CDR2 SYGVQD (reference sequence). The CDR3 here is CASADRGQAFF. The CDR3 nucleotides are TGCGCCAGCGCTGACAGGGGGCAAGCTTTCTTT.

The rearrangement links TRBV5-1 to TRBJ2-1; TRBD2 agrees at 10 bases. Germline trimming cut 4 bases from V and 4 bases from J; bases unmatched to any gene: 8. The CDR3 contains 16 residues. Germline loops: CDR1 SGHRS, CDR2 YFSETQ. The CDR3 DNA sequence: TGCGCCAGCAGCCCACTTGGTAGCGGGGGGTACAATGAGCAGTTCTTC. Protein sequence: CASSPLGSGGYNEQFF.

This chain uses TRBV18 with TRBJ2-5, with 8 bases fitting TRBD1. CDR1 and CDR2 from the germline V gene are KGHSH and LQKENI. V shed 3 bases, J shed 3 bases, and the junction held 9 bases outside the gene matches. The CDR3 contains 16 residues. CDR3 loop: CASSPVLKTGEETQYF. DNA of the CDR3: TGTGCCAGCTCACCCGTACTTAAGACAGGGGAAGAGACCCAGTACTTC.

The chain employs TRBV7-9 and TRBJ1-2, with D possibly TRBD1 on 6 matching bases. V was trimmed by 4 bases and J by 2 bases, leaving 14 bases between them. CDR1 and CDR2 (germline): SEHNR, FQNEAQ (reference sequence). The CDR3 has 15 residues. CDR3 DNA: TGTGCCAGCAGCTCGAACAGGGCAAGAAACTATGGCTACACCTTC. Its translation: CASSSNRARNYGYTF.

The chain employs TRBV18 and TRBJ1-1; 9 bases are a match to TRBD1. Germline V gives CDR1 KGHSH, CDR2 LQKENI. V shed 3 bases and J 4 bases; nucleotides not matched to a gene: 6. CDR3 length: 15 residues. The CDR3 protein is CASSPSGTGTTEAFF. CDR3 coding DNA: TGTGCCAGCTCACCCTCCGGGACAGGGACCACTGAAGCTTTCTTT.

This chain uses TRBV18 with TRBJ2-7, with 7 positions matching TRBD1. Germline V gene lookup returns CDR1 KGHSH and CDR2 LQKENI. The CDR3 totals 14 residues. After removal of 2 bases from V and 6 bases from J, the junction contained 7 bases not matched to a gene. CDR3: CASSPGAYRGEQYF. For the CDR3, the DNA is TGTGCCAGCTCACCAGGCGCGTACAGGGGCGAGCAGTACTTC.

The V call is TRBV27, the J call TRBJ2-7; 9 positions match TRBD2. The CDR3 extends over 16 amino acids. V was pared by 1 base and J by 3 bases, with 7 bases of the junction left unmatched. Germline V lookup: CDR1 MNHEY, CDR2 SMNVEV (reference sequence). The CDR3 is CASSLYGGRAIYEQYF. DNA for the CDR3: TGTGCCAGCAGTTTATATGGCGGGAGGGCCATCTACGAGCAGTACTTC.

The J gene is TRBJ1-1, the V gene TRBV5-8; 8 bases match TRBD1. Losses at the gene ends were 4 bases for V and 8 bases for J; bases not matched to a gene: 7. Germline assignment: CDR1 SGHTS and CDR2 YDEGEE. CDR3 length: 13 residues. As DNA, the CDR3 is TGTGCCAGCAGCCCCCCGGACAGGGCCGAAGCTTTCTTT. This encodes CASSPPDRAEAFF.

V usage is TRBV6-2 or TRBV6-3 and J usage is TRBJ2-3, with TRBD2 as a possible D gene (6 bases). V was shortened by 4 bases and J by 12 bases, with 17 bases between the two germline ends. Per germline, CDR1 MNHEY and CDR2 SVGEGT. This CDR3 has 13 residues. The DNA for the CDR3 is TGTGCCAGCAGTTGGAGGGACGGTCCTAACCAGTATTTT. Its translation is CASSWRDGPNQYF.